The 17 T cell receptor beta chains reported below all come from one sample, sequenced in a study of T-cell reconstitution after alpha-beta-depleted transplantation in children listed by TCRdb under 2016. Interpreted using the paper, the treatment or condition label stands for: allogeneic hematopoietic cell transplantation with graft depleted of TCRalphabeta T cells and CD19 B cells. Library creation used PCR. TCRdb shows the sequencer as Illumina HiSeq 2500. Molecular barcoding was employed in the preparation of TCR libraries, with unique molecular identifiers being used to normalize TCRbeta repertoire quantification. Using fastp trimming at Q25 and MiXCR clonotype assembly, TCRdb reanalyzed the public sequencing data and kept in-frame beta chains. Each record represents a unique CDR3 protein, reported with the most common genes and DNA among its rows. Counted in this sample were approximately 230,000 distinct CDR3 sequences; about 24% of them appeared once. Around 4.8% of the sample belongs to the ten largest clones.

The sequences come from PBMCs, mostly from graft donor cells, collected 360 days after TCRalphabeta/CD19-depleted stem cell transplant. The receptors originated from a female patient between 2 and 15 years old who had a stem cell transplant for congenital amegakaryocytic thrombocytopenia, so the T cells may come from the graft donor.

The chain carries TRBV15 and TRBJ2-3, with D maybe TRBD2 (6 bases). CDR3 length: 16 amino acids. Per the germline V gene, CDR1 is LNHNV and CDR2 is YYDKDF (reference sequence). The V end lost 0 bases, the J end lost 2 bases, and 12 bases lay between the germline ends. CDR3 sequence: CATSRDLGTPTDTQYF. The DNA of the CDR3 is TGTGCCACCAGCAGAGATCTCGGGACTCCCACAGATACGCAGTATTTT.

This clonotype occurred many times. The genes are TRBV12-3 or TRBV12-4 and TRBJ2-7, with a tentative D call TRBD2 (5 bases). The CDR3 length is 12 residues. V lost 5 bases and J lost 3, with 8 bases in between. CDR3 in amino acids: CASSPRGYEQYF. The CDR3 DNA sequence: TGTGCCAGCAGTCCCCGGGGCTACGAGCAGTACTTC.

The gene calls are TRBV13 and TRBJ1-1, with D perhaps TRBD1 (5 bases). The CDR3 has 14 amino acids. Trimming took 1 base from V and 6 from J, leaving 12 bases between them. Germline lookup yields CDR1 PRHDT and CDR2 FYEKMQ (reference sequence). The CDR3 coding sequence is TGTGCCAGCAGCTTAGTGCAGGGTGGACCTGAAGCTTTCTTT. Its translation is CASSLVQGGPEAFF.

This clonotype was seen repeatedly, ten times or more. The chain employs TRBV12-3 or TRBV12-4 and TRBJ2-5; D not resolved. The CDR3 length is 12 residues. The ends were cut back, 3 bases at V and 9 bases at J, with 11 bases in the middle. The CDR3 region has the DNA TGTGCCAGCAGTTTCTCCGGGTTGGCCCAGTACTTC. Encoded protein: CASSFSGLAQYF.

The CDR3 loop is CATGVSPEQFF. CDR3 bases: TGTGCGACTGGGGTCTCGCCTGAGCAGTTCTTC. The V and J genes are TRBV6-2 or TRBV6-3 and TRBJ2-1; D gene unclear. Germline-derived CDR1 and CDR2 are MNHEY and SVGEGT. The CDR3 has 11 amino acids.

The V and J genes are TRBV4-2 and TRBJ2-3; no definite D call. Between the trimmed V and J ends, which lost 4 bases and 0 bases, there was a span of 11 bases. Looked up from germline, CDR1 is LGHNA and CDR2 is YNFKEQ. CDR3 length: 15 residues. This CDR3 is CASSPLKTSTDTQYF. In DNA, the CDR3 is TGTGCCAGCAGCCCATTAAAGACTAGCACAGATACGCAGTATTTT.

The sample holds one count of this clonotype. The CDR3 sequence: CASSPGRIREGSYNEQFF. In DNA, the CDR3 is TGTGCCAGCAGCCCCGGTCGTATCAGGGAGGGCTCCTACAATGAGCAGTTCTTC. This rearrangement joins TRBV27 to TRBJ2-1; TRBD2 agrees at 7 bases. The CDR3 runs 18 residues. V trimming: 6 bases; J trimming: 0 bases; junction bases outside the gene matches: 14. Germline V gene lookup returns CDR1 MNHEY and CDR2 SMNVEV (reference sequence).

CDR3 DNA sequence: TGTGCCAGCTCACCTGGACAGGCCTCTGTCTACACCTTC. This translates into CASSPGQASVYTF. The V call is TRBV18, the J call TRBJ1-2, with TRBD1 matching over 7 bases. The germline gives CDR1 KGHSH, CDR2 LQKENI. This CDR3 is built from 13 residues. With 3 bases clipped from V and 10 bases from J, the junction kept 8 bases outside the gene matches.

This sequence joins TRBV29-1 and TRBJ2-7; 8 bases align to TRBD1. After removal of 4 bases from V and 2 bases from J, the junction contained 4 bases not matched to a gene. From germline, CDR1 is SQVTM and CDR2 ANQGSEA. The CDR3 loop spans 13 amino acids. CDR3 protein: CSVARTGTYEQYF. The CDR3 bases are TGCAGCGTTGCTCGGACAGGGACCTACGAGCAGTACTTC.

This chain joins TRBV5-8 and TRBJ2-5; unclear D gene. The ends were cut back, 5 bases at V and 5 bases at J, with 10 bases in the middle. From germline, CDR1 is SGHTS and CDR2 YDEGEE. This CDR3 has 12 amino acids. CDR3 nucleotides: TGTGCCAGCAGGATCGGATCGGAGACCCAGTACTTC. Its translation is CASRIGSETQYF.

This clonotype was found a few times. The chain's CDR3 is CASSPPMEQFF. The CDR3 DNA is TGTGCCAGCAGCCCCCCCATGGAGCAGTTCTTC. The rearrangement joins TRBV7-9 to TRBJ2-1, with D hard to call. V lost 5 bases to trimming and J lost 10 bases, with 9 bases between them. Germline-derived CDR1 and CDR2 are SEHNR and FQNEAQ (reference sequence). CDR3 length: 11 residues.

This clonotype was detected only a few times. The rearrangement uses TRBV20-1 and TRBJ2-7; D may be TRBD2 (6 bases). This CDR3 is built from 14 residues. CDR1 DFQATT and CDR2 SNEGSKA come from the germline V gene (reference sequence). V was shortened by 3 bases and J by 1 base, with 13 bases between the two germline ends. The CDR3 DNA reads TGCAGTGCTAGCTTAACCGGGAGATCCTACGAGCAGTACTTC. This gives the protein CSASLTGRSYEQYF.

V gene TRBV12-3 or TRBV12-4 combines with J gene TRBJ2-3; D might be TRBD2 (6 bases). V lost 3 bases to trimming and J lost 3 bases, with 16 bases between them. This CDR3 has 16 amino acids. CDR3 region: CASSFFGGLNTDTQYF. The CDR3 coding sequence is TGTGCCAGCAGTTTCTTCGGGGGATTAAATACAGATACGCAGTATTTT.

V gene TRBV9 combines with J gene TRBJ1-1; no firm D call. V lost 3 bases to trimming and J lost 1 base, with 16 bases between them. The CDR3 runs 16 residues. Germline CDR1 reads SGDLS; CDR2 reads YYNGEE. The CDR3 sequence is CASSAGRGPPNTEAFF. The CDR3 coding sequence is TGTGCCAGCAGCGCCGGACGAGGACCCCCGAACACTGAAGCTTTCTTT.

The CDR3 region is CATSPDKTRFHEQFF. CDR3 nucleotide sequence: TGTGCCACCAGCCCTGACAAAACTAGGTTCCATGAGCAGTTCTTC. This chain uses TRBV15 with TRBJ2-1, with a tentative D call TRBD2 (5 bases). V lost 5 bases, J lost 8 bases, and 19 bases lay in between. The CDR3 is made up of 15 amino acids. CDR1 is LNHNV and CDR2 is YYDKDF in the germline V gene (reference sequence).

V and J are TRBV5-1 and TRBJ2-3; 10 nucleotides line up with TRBD2. Germline CDR1 is SGHRS and CDR2 is YFSETQ. This CDR3 comprises 16 residues. Trimming at V came to 4 bases and at J to 2 bases, leaving 7 bases not matched to a gene. CDR3 in DNA: TGCGCCAGCAGCCAGCTAGCGGGGGCCCCCACAGATACGCAGTATTTT. It translates to CASSQLAGAPTDTQYF. Drawing the rest from reference TRBV5-1 and TRBJ2-3, the complete variable domain is KAGVTQTPRYLIKTRGQQVTLSCSPISGHRSVSWYQQTPGQGLQFLFEYFSETQRNKGNFPGRFSGRQFSNSRSEMNVSTLELGDSALYLCASSQLAGAPTDTQYFGPGTRLTVL.

The chain joins TRBV7-9 to TRBJ2-7; no reliable D call. The V and J ends lost 5 bases and 4 bases respectively, with 6 bases between them. Looked up from germline, CDR1 is SEHNR and CDR2 is FQNEAQ (reference sequence). The CDR3 loop spans 11 amino acids. CDR3 sequence (DNA): TGTGCCAGCAGCATAGAATACGAGCAGTACTTC. Its protein product is CASSIEYEQYF.